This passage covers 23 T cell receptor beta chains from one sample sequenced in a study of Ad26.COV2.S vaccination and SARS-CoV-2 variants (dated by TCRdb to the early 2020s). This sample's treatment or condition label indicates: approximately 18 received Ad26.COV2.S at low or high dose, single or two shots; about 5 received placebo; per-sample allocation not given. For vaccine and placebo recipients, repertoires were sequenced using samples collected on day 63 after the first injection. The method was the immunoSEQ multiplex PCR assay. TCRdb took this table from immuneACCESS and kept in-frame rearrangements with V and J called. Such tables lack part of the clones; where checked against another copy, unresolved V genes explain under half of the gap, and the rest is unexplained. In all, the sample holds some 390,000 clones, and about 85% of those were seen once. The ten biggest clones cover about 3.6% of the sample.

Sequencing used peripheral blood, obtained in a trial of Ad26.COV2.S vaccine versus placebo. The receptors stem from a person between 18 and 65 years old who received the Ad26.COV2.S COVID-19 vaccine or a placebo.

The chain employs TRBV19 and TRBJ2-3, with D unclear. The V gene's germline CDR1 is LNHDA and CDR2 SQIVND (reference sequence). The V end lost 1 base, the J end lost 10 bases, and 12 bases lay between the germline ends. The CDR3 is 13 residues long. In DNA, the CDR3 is TGTGCCAGTAGTATAGTTAACGAAGGAGCGCAGTATTTT. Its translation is CASSIVNEGAQYF.

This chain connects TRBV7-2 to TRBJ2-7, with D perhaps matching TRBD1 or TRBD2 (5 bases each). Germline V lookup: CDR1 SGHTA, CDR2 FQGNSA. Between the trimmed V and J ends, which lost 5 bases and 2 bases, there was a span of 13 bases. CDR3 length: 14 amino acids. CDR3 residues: CASSQRDGTYEQYF. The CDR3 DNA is TGTGCCAGCAGCCAGAGGGACGGAACCTACGAGCAGTACTTC.

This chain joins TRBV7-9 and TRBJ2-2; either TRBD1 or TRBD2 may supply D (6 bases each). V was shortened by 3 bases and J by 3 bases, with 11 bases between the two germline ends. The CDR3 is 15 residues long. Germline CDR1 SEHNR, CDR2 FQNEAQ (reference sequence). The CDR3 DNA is TGTGCCAGCAGCTTTGGGGGGCGAGACACCGGGGAGCTGTTTTTT. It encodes CASSFGGRDTGELFF. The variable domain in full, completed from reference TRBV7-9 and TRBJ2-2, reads DTGVSQNPRHKITKRGQNVTFRCDPISEHNRLYWYRQTLGQGPEFLTYFQNEAQLEKSRLLSDRFSAERPKGSFSTLEIQRTEQGDSAMYLCASSFGGRDTGELFFGEGSRLTVL.

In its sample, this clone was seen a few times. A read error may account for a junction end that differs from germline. The CDR3 DNA reads as TGTGCCAGCAGTTACTCGGCAGGAATAATAATATTT. Protein product: CASSYSAGIIIF. The chain is built from TRBV6-2 or TRBV6-3 and TRBJ1-4; D call uncertain. Germline CDR1 MNHEY, CDR2 SVGEGT. The CDR3 totals 12 residues.

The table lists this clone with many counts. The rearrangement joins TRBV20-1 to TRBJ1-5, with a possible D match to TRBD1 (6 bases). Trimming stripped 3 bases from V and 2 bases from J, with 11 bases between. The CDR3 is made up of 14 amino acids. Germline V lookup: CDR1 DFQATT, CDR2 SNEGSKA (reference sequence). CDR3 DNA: TGCAGTGCTAGTTCACCAGGGGGCAATCAGCCCCAGCATTTT. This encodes CSASSPGGNQPQHF.

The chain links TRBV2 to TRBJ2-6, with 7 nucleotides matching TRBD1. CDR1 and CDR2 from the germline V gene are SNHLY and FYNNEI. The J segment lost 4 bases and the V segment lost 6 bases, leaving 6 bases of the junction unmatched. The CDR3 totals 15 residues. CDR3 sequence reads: CASRNTGVGANVLTF. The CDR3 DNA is TGTGCCAGCAGGAATACAGGGGTAGGGGCCAACGTCCTGACTTTC.

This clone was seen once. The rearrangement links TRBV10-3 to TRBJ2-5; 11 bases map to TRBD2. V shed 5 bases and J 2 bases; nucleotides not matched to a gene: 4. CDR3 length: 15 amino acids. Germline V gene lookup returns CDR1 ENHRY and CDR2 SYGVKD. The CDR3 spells CAISLTSGEQETQYF. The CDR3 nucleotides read TGTGCCATCAGTCTGACTAGCGGGGAACAAGAGACCCAGTACTTC.

The CDR3 DNA sequence: TGTGCCAGCTCACCTGGGACAGAAGCAACTAATGAAAAACTGTTTTTT. Amino acids: CASSPGTEATNEKLFF. The chain carries TRBV18 and TRBJ1-4; 7 nucleotides match TRBD1. CDR1 is KGHSH, CDR2 LQKENI, per germline. J lost 0 bases, V lost 3 bases, and 4 bases had no gene match. This CDR3 is built from 16 residues.

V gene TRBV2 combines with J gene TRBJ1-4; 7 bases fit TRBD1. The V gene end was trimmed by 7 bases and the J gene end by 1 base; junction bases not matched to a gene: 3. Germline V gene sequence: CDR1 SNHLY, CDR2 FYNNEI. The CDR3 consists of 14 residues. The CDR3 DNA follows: TGTGCCAGCACCCGGACAGGAACTAATGAAAAACTGTTTTTT. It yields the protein CASTRTGTNEKLFF.

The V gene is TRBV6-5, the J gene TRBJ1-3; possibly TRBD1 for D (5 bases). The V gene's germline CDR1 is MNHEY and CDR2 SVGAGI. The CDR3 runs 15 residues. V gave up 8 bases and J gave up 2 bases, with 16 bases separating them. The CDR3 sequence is CASSDRMGPGNTIYF. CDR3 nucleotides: TGTGCCAGCTCGGACCGGATGGGACCTGGAAACACCATATATTTT.

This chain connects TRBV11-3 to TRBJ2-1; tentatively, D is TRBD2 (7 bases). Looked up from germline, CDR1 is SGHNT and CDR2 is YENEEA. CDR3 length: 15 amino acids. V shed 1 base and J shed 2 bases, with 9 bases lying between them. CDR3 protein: CASSLGGGTYNEQFF. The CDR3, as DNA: TGTGCCAGCAGCTTAGGGGGGGGCACCTACAATGAGCAGTTCTTC.

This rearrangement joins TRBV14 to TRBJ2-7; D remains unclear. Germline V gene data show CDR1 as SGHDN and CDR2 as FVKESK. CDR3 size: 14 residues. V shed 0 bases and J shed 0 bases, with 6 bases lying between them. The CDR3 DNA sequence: TGTGCCAGCAGCCAAGACGCGGACTCCTACGAGCAGTACTTC. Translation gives CASSQDADSYEQYF.

The CDR3 reads CASSPSGTGETQYF. DNA of the CDR3: TGCGCCAGCAGCCCATCAGGGACCGGAGAGACCCAGTACTTC. The chain uses TRBV5-1 and TRBJ2-5; the D gene could be TRBD1 or TRBD2 (5 bases each). Trimming cost V 4 bases and J 4 bases, with 14 bases left between them. CDR1 is SGHRS and CDR2 is YFSETQ in the germline V gene. The CDR3 consists of 14 residues.

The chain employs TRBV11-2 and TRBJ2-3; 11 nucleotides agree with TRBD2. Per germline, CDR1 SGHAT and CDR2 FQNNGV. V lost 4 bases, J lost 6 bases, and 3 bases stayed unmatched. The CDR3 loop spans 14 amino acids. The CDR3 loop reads CASSSRTSGDTQYF. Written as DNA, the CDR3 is TGTGCCAGCAGCTCACGGACTAGCGGGGATACGCAGTATTTT.

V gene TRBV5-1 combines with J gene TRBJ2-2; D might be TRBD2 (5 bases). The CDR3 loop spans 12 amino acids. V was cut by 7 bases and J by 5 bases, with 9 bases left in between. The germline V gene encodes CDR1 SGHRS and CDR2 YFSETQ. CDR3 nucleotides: TGCGCCAGCGACCCGGGGACCGGGGAGCTGTTTTTT. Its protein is CASDPGTGELFF.

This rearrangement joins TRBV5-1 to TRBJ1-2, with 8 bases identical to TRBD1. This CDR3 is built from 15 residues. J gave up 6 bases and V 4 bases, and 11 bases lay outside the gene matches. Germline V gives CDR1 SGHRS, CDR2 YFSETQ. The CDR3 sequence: CASSPLVGQDNGYTF. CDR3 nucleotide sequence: TGCGCCAGCAGCCCCTTAGTGGGACAGGATAATGGCTACACCTTC.

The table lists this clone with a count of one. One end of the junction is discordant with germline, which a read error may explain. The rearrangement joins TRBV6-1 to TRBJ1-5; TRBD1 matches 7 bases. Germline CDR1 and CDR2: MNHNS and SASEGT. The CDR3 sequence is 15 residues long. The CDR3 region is CASREDREGGQPQHF. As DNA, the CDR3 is TGTGCCAGCAGGGAAGACAGGGAAGGGGGTCAGCCCCAGCATTTT.

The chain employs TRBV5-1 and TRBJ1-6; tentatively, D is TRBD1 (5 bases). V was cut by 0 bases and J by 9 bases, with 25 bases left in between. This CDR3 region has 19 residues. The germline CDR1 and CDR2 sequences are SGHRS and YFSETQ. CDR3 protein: CASSLAGGLTTIRSSPLHF. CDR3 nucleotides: TGCGCCAGCAGCTTGGCCGGGGGACTCACGACAATAAGGAGTTCACCCCTCCACTTT.

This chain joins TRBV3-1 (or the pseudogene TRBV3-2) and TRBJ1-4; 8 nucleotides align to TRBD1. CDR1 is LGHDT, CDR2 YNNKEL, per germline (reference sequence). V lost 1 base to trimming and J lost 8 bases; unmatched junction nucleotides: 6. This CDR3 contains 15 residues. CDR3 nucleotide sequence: TGTGCCAGCAGCCAAGTTCAGGGGGCAGGGGAAAAACTGTTTTTT. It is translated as CASSQVQGAGEKLFF.

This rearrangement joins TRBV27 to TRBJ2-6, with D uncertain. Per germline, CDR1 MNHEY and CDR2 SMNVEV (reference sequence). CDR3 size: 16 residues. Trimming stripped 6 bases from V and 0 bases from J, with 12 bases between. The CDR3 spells CASSSRVYSGANVLTF. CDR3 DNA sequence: TGTGCCAGCAGCTCTCGGGTTTACTCTGGGGCCAACGTCCTGACTTTC. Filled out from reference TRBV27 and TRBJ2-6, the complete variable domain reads EAQVTQNPRYLITVTGKKLTVTCSQNMNHEYMSWYRQDPGLGLRQIYYSMNVEVTDKGDVPEGYKVSRKEKRNFPLILESPSPNQTSLYFCASSSRVYSGANVLTFGAGSRLTVL.

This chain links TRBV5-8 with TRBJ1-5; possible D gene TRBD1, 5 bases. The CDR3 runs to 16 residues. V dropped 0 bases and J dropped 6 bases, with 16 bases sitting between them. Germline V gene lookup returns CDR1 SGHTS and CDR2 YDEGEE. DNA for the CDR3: TGTGCCAGCAGCTTGGCCGGGGGACTTGAGAGTCAGCCCCAGCATTTT. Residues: CASSLAGGLESQPQHF.

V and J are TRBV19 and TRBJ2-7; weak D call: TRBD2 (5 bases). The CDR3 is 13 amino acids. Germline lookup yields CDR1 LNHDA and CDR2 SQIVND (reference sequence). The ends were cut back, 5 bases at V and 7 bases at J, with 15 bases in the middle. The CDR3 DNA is TGTGCCAGTAGTCAAGGTCCGCCGGGAGAGCAGTACTTC. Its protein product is CASSQGPPGEQYF.

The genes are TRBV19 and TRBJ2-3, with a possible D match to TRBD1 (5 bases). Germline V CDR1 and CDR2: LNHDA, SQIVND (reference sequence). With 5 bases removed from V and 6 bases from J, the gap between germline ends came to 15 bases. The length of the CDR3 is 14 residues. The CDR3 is CASSSAPRGDTQYF. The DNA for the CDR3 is TGTGCCAGTAGTTCCGCCCCTAGGGGTGATACGCAGTATTTT.